The subject of this entry is one T cell receptor beta chain. The antigen is undetermined. This specimen comes from a study of CD8+CD57+ T cells in acquired aplastic anemia. Whole-study results and caveats: Researchers report that twenty-nine CD8+ CDR3 sequences appeared in both patients and controls.

Those patients picked for sequencing had displayed CD8+CD57+ cell expansion on flow cytometry. None of the patients had been given any therapy when their blood was sampled. V was cut by 2 bases and J by 0 bases, with 11 bases left in between. The CDR3 has 15 residues. Germline V gene sequence: CDR1 SGHAT, CDR2 FQDESV (reference sequence). CDR3 and TCR beta VDJ profiling relied on a genomic DNA template. TCRdb reprocessed the reads with MiXCR, giving one entry per CDR3 protein. Among approximately 300,000 distinct CDR3 sequences listed, 50% to 65% were seen once. The rearrangement uses TRBV11-1 and TRBJ2-7; weak D call: TRBD1 (5 bases). The sequenced sample was sorted CD4+, CD8+, or CD8+CD57+ T cells (not recorded which) from PBMCs. This TCR came from a human donor with aplastic anemia. CDR3 DNA sequence: TGTGCCAGCAGCTTACTTACAGGATACTCCTACGAGCAGTACTTC. Protein sequence: CASSLLTGYSYEQYF.